Listed here is a single TCR beta chain. Its antigen is undetermined. These data are taken from a study of cytomegalovirus exposure and HLA in healthy donors. Overall study results and limits: Most TCR sequences were rare, but some public TCRs occurred in many donors. Sequences of the TCR beta chain were said to predict the HLA-A and HLA-B alleles of most subjects accurately. In a later analysis, common viral pathogens appeared linked to several of the most significant clusters.

The CDR3 totals 12 residues. V dropped 3 bases and J dropped 7 bases, with 6 bases sitting between them. CDR1 is MDHEN, CDR2 SYDVKM, per germline. The PCR had 60 Vbeta and 13 Jbeta primers. The method was immunoSEQ multiplex PCR; TCRdb's version includes in-frame clones alone and lacks a portion of them. The data show approximately 100,000 clones, with 75% to 85% seen just once and approximately 1.5% held by the top ten. The material sequenced was PBMCs. This sequence joins TRBV28 and TRBJ2-2, with D hard to call. This clonotype was sampled from a man in his forties or fifties in good health and CMV-seronegative. CDR3 sequence reads: CASSFVSGELFF. CDR3 DNA: TGTGCCAGCAGTTTTGTTAGCGGGGAGCTGTTTTTT.